This TCR beta chain was recovered during a study of blood T cell repertoires in COVID-19. The CDR3 covers 13 residues. CDR1 is SNHLY, CDR2 FYNNEI, per germline. Trimming at V came to 3 bases and at J to 6 bases, leaving 1 base not matched to a gene. Researchers sorted participants into cohorts using their self-reported clinical history. Sequencing used immunoSEQ multiplex PCR; TCRdb keeps in-frame clones, though not all of them. The sample includes about 300,000 clones, 80% to 95% seen only once; the top ten take approximately 1.2%. The clonotype was recovered from a woman in her twenties or thirties who had recovered from COVID-19. The sequencing sample was made of PBMCs or T cells enriched from blood (not recorded which). The chain employs TRBV2 and TRBJ1-2; TRBD1 matches at 10 bases. CDR3 coding DNA: TGTGCCAGCAGTGATGGGACAGGGGATGGCTACACCTTC. Translating gives CASSDGTGDGYTF.